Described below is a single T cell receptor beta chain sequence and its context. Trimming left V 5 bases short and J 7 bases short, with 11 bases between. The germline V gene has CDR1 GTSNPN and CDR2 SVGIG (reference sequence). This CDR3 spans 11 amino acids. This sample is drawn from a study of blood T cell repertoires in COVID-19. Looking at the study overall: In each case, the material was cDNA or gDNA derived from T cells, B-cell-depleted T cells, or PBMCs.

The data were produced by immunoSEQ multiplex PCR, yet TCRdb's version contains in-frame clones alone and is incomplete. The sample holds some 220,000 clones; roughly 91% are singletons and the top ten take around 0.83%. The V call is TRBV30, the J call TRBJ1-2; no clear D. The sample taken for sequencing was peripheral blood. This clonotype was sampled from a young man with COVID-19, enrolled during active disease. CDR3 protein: CAWGRNLGYTF. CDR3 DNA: TGTGCCTGGGGGCGGAATCTTGGCTACACCTTC. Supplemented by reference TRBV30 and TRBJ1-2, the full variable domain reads SQTIHQWPATLVQPVGSPLSLECTVEGTSNPNLYWYRQAAGRGLQLLFYSVGIGQISSEVPQNLSASRPQDRQFILSSKKLLLSDSGFYLCAWGRNLGYTFGSGTRLTVV.